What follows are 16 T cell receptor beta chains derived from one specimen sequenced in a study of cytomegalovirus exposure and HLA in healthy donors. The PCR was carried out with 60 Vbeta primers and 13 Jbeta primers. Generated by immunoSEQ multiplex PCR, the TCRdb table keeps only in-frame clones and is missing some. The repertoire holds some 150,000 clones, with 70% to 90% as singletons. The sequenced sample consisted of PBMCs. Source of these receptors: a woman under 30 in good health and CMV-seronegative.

CDR3 sequence reads: CAWSRDSETQYF. CDR3 nucleotide sequence: TGTGCCTGGAGCCGGGACTCAGAGACCCAGTACTTC. The chain links TRBV30 to TRBJ2-5; weak D call: TRBD2 (6 bases). In germline, CDR1 is GTSNPN, CDR2 SVGIG (reference sequence). The CDR3 contains 12 residues. With 3 bases removed from V and 4 bases from J, the gap between germline ends came to 9 bases.

The CDR3 here is CASSLGGTGELFF. The CDR3 coding sequence is TGCGCCAGCAGCTTAGGAGGTACCGGGGAGCTGTTTTTT. The rearrangement uses TRBV5-1 and TRBJ2-2, with D possibly being TRBD2 (5 bases). Germline CDR1 SGHRS, CDR2 YFSETQ. The CDR3 loop spans 13 amino acids. Trimming removed 2 bases from V and 5 bases from J, with 7 bases in between.

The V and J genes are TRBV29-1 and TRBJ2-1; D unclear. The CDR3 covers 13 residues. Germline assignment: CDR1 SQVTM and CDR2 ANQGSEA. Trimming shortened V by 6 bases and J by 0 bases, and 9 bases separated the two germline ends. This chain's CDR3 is CSVQVDSYNEQFF. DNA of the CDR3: TGCAGCGTGCAGGTCGACTCCTACAATGAGCAGTTCTTC.

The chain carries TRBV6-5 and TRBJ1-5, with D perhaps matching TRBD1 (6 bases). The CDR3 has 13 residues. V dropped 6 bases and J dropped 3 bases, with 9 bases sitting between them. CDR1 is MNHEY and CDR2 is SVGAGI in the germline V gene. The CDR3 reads CASRTGNNQPQHF. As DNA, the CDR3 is TGTGCCAGCAGGACAGGAAACAATCAGCCCCAGCATTTT.

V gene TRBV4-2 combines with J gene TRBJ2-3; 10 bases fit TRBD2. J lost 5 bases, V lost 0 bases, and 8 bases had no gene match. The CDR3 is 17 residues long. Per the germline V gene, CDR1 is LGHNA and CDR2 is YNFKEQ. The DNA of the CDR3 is TGTGCCAGCAGCCAAGAATACACTAGCGGGAAGGGAGATACGCAGTATTTT. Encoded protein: CASSQEYTSGKGDTQYF.

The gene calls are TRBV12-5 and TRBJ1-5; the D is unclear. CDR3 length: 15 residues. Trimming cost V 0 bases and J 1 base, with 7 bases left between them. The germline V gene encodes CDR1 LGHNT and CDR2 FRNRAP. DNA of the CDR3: TGTGCTAGTGGTTTGGTACCGAGAAGCAATCAGCCCCAGCATTTT. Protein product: CASGLVPRSNQPQHF. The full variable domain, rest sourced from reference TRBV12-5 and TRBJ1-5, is DARVTQTPRHKVTEMGQEVTMRCQPILGHNTVFWYRQTMMQGLELLAYFRNRAPLDDSGMPKDRFSAEMPDATLATLKIQPSEPRDSAVYFCASGLVPRSNQPQHFGDGTRLSIL.

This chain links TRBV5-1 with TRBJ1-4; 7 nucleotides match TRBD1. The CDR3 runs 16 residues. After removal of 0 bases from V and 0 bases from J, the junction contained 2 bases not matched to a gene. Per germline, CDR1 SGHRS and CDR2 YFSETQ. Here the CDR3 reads CASSLGGTATNEKLFF. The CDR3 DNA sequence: TGCGCCAGCAGCTTGGGGGGGACAGCAACTAATGAAAAACTGTTTTTT.

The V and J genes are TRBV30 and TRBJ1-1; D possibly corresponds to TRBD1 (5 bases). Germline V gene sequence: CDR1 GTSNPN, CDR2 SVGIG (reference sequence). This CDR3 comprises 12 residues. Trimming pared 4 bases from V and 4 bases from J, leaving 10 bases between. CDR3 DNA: TGTGCCTGGAACGGGGGAGCCACTGAAGCTTTCTTT. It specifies CAWNGGATEAFF.

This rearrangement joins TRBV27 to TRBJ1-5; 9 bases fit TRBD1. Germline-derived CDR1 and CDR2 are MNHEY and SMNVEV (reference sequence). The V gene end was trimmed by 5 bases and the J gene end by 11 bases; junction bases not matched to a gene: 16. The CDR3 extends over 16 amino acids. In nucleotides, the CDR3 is TGTGCCAGCAGTGCCTCCGGGACAGGGTTAACAGGGTCCCAGCATTTT. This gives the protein CASSASGTGLTGSQHF.

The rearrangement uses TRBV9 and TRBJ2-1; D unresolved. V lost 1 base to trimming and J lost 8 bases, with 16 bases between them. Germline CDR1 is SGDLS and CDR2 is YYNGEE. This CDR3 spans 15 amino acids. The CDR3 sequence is CASSVLWHLVDEQFF. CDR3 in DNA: TGTGCCAGCAGCGTACTGTGGCACCTGGTCGATGAGCAGTTCTTC.

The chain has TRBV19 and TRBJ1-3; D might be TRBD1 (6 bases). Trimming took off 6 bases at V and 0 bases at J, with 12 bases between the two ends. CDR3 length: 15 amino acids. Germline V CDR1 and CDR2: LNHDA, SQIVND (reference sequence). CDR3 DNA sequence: TGTGCCAGTAGATACAGGGATTACTCTGGAAACACCATATATTTT. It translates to CASRYRDYSGNTIYF.

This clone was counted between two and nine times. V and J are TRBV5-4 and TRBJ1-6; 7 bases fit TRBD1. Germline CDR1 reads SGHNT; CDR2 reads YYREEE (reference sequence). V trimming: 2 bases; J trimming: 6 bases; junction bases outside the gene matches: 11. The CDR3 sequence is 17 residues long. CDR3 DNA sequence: TGTGCCAGCAGCTTCACGGGGCACAGGGGCTTTAATTCACCCCTCCACTTT. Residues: CASSFTGHRGFNSPLHF.

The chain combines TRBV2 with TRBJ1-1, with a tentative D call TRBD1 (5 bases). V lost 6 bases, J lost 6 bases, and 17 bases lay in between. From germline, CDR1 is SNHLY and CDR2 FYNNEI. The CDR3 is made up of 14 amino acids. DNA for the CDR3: TGTGCCAGCAGCGCCCTCGGGGGGGTGCCTGAAGCTTTCTTT. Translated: CASSALGGVPEAFF.

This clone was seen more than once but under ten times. Here the CDR3 DNA reads TGTGCCAGCAGGCCTACCGGGACAGGGGATAATTCACCCCTCCACTTT. It specifies CASRPTGTGDNSPLHF. V and J are TRBV28 and TRBJ1-6; 10 bases map to TRBD1. The V gene end was trimmed by 6 bases and the J gene end by 5 bases; junction bases not matched to a gene: 7. The germline V gene has CDR1 MDHEN and CDR2 SYDVKM. This CDR3 is 16 amino acids long. Full variable domain (outside the CDR3, taken from reference TRBV28 and TRBJ1-6): DVKVTQSSRYLVKRTGEKVFLECVQDMDHENMFWYRQDPGLGLRLIYFSYDVKMKEKGDIPEGYSVSREKKERFSLILESASTNQTSMYLCASRPTGTGDNSPLHFGNGTRLTVT.

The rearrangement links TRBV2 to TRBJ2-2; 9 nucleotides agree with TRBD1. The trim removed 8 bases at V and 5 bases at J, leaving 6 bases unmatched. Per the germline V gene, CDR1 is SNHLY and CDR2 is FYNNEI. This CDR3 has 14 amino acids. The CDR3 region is CASGGTGRTGELFF. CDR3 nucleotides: TGTGCCAGCGGGGGGACAGGGAGGACCGGGGAGCTGTTTTTT.

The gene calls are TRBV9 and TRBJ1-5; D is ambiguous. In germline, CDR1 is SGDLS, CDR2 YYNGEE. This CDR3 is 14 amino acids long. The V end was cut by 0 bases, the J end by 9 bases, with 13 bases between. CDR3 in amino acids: CASSVGAEITPQHF. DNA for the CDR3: TGTGCCAGCAGCGTAGGGGCAGAAATTACGCCCCAGCATTTT.